One and the same sample provided the 12 T cell receptor beta chains below, sequenced in a study of blood T cell repertoires in COVID-19. The method was immunoSEQ multiplex PCR; TCRdb's version includes in-frame clones alone and lacks a portion of them. Counted here are around 160,000 clones, approximately 90% occurring once; the ten biggest clones make up less than 1%. The source material was peripheral blood. The receptors come from a young man with acute or convalescent COVID-19.

The rearrangement links TRBV5-4 to TRBJ2-7; 9 bases match TRBD2. Germline trimming cut 5 bases from V and 4 bases from J; bases unmatched to any gene: 4. The CDR3 is 13 residues long. The germline V gene encodes CDR1 SGHNT and CDR2 YYREEE (reference sequence). As DNA, the CDR3 is TGTGCCAGCAGAGTAGCGGGGGCATACGAGCAGTACTTC. Encoded protein: CASRVAGAYEQYF.

V gene TRBV5-1 combines with J gene TRBJ2-2; the match to TRBD1 covers 7 bases. The germline CDR1 and CDR2 sequences are SGHRS and YFSETQ. V lost 4 bases and J lost 5; bases outside the gene matches: 11. The CDR3 has 16 amino acids. The CDR3 here is CASSLGIMTGTGELFF. The DNA of the CDR3 is TGCGCCAGCAGCCTAGGAATCATGACAGGGACCGGGGAGCTGTTTTTT.

The chain is built from TRBV18 and TRBJ2-2; 12 nucleotides match TRBD1. From germline, CDR1 is KGHSH and CDR2 LQKENI. Germline trimming cut 3 bases from V and 4 bases from J; bases unmatched to any gene: 6. The CDR3 is 17 amino acids. CDR3 sequence (DNA): TGTGCCAGCTCACCCCGGGACAGGGGGCACGGCACCGGGGAGCTGTTTTTT. The encoded protein is CASSPRDRGHGTGELFF.

The chain recombines TRBV10-3 with TRBJ2-5; 15 positions match TRBD2. Germline V gives CDR1 ENHRY, CDR2 SYGVKD. V shed 3 bases, J shed 4 bases, and the junction held 3 bases outside the gene matches. The CDR3 runs to 16 residues. The CDR3 DNA reads TGTGCCATCAGTGACGCGGGACTAGCGGGGGGAGAGACCCAGTACTTC. Translating it yields CAISDAGLAGGETQYF.

V usage is TRBV24-1 and J usage is TRBJ1-2; D might be TRBD1 (5 bases). V lost 2 bases to trimming and J lost 5 bases, with 11 bases between them. The CDR3 is 14 amino acids. The germline V gene has CDR1 KGHDR and CDR2 SFDVKD. CDR3 residues: CATSDSDSLYGYTF. The CDR3 DNA reads as TGTGCCACCAGTGATTCCGACAGCTTGTATGGCTACACCTTC.

The chain recombines TRBV6-5 with TRBJ2-2, with TRBD2 as a possible D gene (5 bases). Germline CDR1 is MNHEY and CDR2 is SVGAGI. There are 15 residues in the CDR3. The V gene lost 8 bases and the J gene lost 4 bases, with 17 bases spanning the gap. The DNA for the CDR3 is TGTGCCAGCGACCCGGGAATTTCATTCACCGGGGAGCTGTTTTTT. Its protein is CASDPGISFTGELFF.

The rearrangement joins TRBV6-5 to TRBJ1-6, with a possible D match to TRBD1 (6 bases). V lost 6 bases and J lost 7, with 16 bases in between. This CDR3 is 15 amino acids long. CDR1 and CDR2 from the germline V gene are MNHEY and SVGAGI. CDR3 region: CASRELQGRNSPLHF. The CDR3 nucleotides are TGTGCCAGCAGAGAGTTACAGGGTAGGAATTCACCCCTCCACTTT.

The chain couples TRBV28 to TRBJ2-7; a weak D match, TRBD2 (6 bases). CDR1 and CDR2 from the germline V gene are MDHEN and SYDVKM. Trimming stripped 3 bases from V and 6 bases from J, with 9 bases between. This CDR3 is built from 12 residues. CDR3 sequence: CASSFRGSEQYV. In nucleotides, the CDR3 is TGTGCCAGCAGTTTTCGGGGGTCCGAGCAGTACGTC.

The chain uses TRBV7-6 and TRBJ1-5; D unclear. V gave up 4 bases and J gave up 4 bases, with 8 bases separating them. Looked up from germline, CDR1 is SGHVS and CDR2 is FNYEAQ. The CDR3 contains 13 residues. The CDR3 sequence is CASSSTPNQPQHF. The CDR3 region has the DNA TGTGCCAGCAGCTCTACCCCAAATCAGCCCCAGCATTTT.

The chain has TRBV30 and TRBJ2-2; D unresolved. Germline V gene sequence: CDR1 GTSNPN, CDR2 SVGIG (reference sequence). This CDR3 is built from 12 residues. V was cut by 4 bases and J by 5 bases, with 8 bases left in between. CDR3 in amino acids: CAWTPRTGELFF. CDR3 DNA sequence: TGTGCCTGGACTCCCCGGACCGGGGAGCTGTTTTTT. The full variable domain, its missing parts supplied by reference TRBV30 and TRBJ2-2, is SQTIHQWPATLVQPVGSPLSLECTVEGTSNPNLYWYRQAAGRGLQLLFYSVGIGQISSEVPQNLSASRPQDRQFILSSKKLLLSDSGFYLCAWTPRTGELFFGEGSRLTVL.

V gene TRBV30 combines with J gene TRBJ2-7; unclear D gene. Germline V gene lookup returns CDR1 GTSNPN and CDR2 SVGIG (reference sequence). CDR3 length: 8 amino acids. V dropped 1 base and J dropped 10 bases, with 2 bases sitting between them. The chain's CDR3 is CAWSAQYV. CDR3 bases: TGTGCCTGGAGTGCTCAGTACGTC.

The J gene is TRBJ1-2, the V gene TRBV28, with 8 bases aligning to TRBD1. Per germline, CDR1 MDHEN and CDR2 SYDVKM. This CDR3 is built from 16 residues. Trimming took 5 bases from V and 2 from J; bases not matched to a gene: 10. CDR3 coding DNA: TGTGCCAGCAGTCCCAGGAGACAGGGGAGCAACTATGGCTACACCTTC. It codes for CASSPRRQGSNYGYTF.